One and the same sample provided the 11 T cell receptor beta chains below, sequenced in a study of Ad26.COV2.S vaccination and SARS-CoV-2 variants. The treatment was: around 19 received Ad26.COV2.S at low or high dose, single or two shots; roughly five received placebo; per-sample allocation not given. Sampling occurred on day 63 after the first vaccine or placebo injection. The table came from immunoSEQ multiplex PCR; TCRdb's copy has only in-frame clones and leaves some out. The data contain more than 300,000 clones, less than 90% of them singletons. The source was peripheral blood, collected in a trial of Ad26.COV2.S vaccine versus placebo. The receptors shown here come from a person aged 18-65 years who received the Ad26.COV2.S COVID-19 vaccine or a placebo.

V is TRBV18 and J is TRBJ1-1; unclear D gene. The ends were cut back, 0 bases at V and 3 bases at J, with 11 bases in the middle. Germline CDR1 KGHSH, CDR2 LQKENI. This CDR3 is built from 15 residues. In nucleotides, the CDR3 is TGTGCCAGCTCACCACCGACGGGCTCGGACACTGAAGCTTTCTTT. It translates to CASSPPTGSDTEAFF.

The chain recombines TRBV7-9 with TRBJ1-1, with 7 bases fitting TRBD1. After removal of 3 bases from V and 4 bases from J, the junction contained 8 bases not matched to a gene. Germline lookup yields CDR1 SEHNR and CDR2 FQNEAQ (reference sequence). The CDR3 is made up of 15 amino acids. CDR3 in DNA: TGTGCCAGCAGCTTCACCCACTCAGGGGGCACTGAAGCTTTCTTT. Amino acid sequence: CASSFTHSGGTEAFF. The full variable domain, rest sourced from reference TRBV7-9 and TRBJ1-1, is DTGVSQNPRHKITKRGQNVTFRCDPISEHNRLYWYRQTLGQGPEFLTYFQNEAQLEKSRLLSDRFSAERPKGSFSTLEIQRTEQGDSAMYLCASSFTHSGGTEAFFGQGTRLTVV.

This clone was detected only once. Other DNA sequences in the sample encode the same CDR3. The chain joins TRBV12-3 or TRBV12-4 to TRBJ1-2; D is ambiguous. Trimming took 0 bases from V and 7 from J, leaving 3 bases between them. The CDR3 is made up of 11 amino acids. The CDR3 here is CASSLAGGYTF. In nucleotides, the CDR3 is TGTGCCAGCAGTTTAGCTGGTGGCTACACCTTC.

The chain joins TRBV9 to TRBJ1-1; a possible D gene is TRBD1 (6 bases). Per germline, CDR1 SGDLS and CDR2 YYNGEE. Deletions cut 3 bases from V and 3 bases from J, with 21 bases between. This CDR3 has 17 residues. CDR3 amino acids: CASSAPEGGGRDTEAFF. Written as DNA, the CDR3 is TGTGCCAGCAGCGCCCCAGAGGGGGGTGGACGGGACACTGAAGCTTTCTTT.

V and J are TRBV6-2 or TRBV6-3 and TRBJ2-2; tentatively, D is TRBD1 or TRBD2 (5 bases each). The CDR3 has 13 residues. Germline V gene lookup returns CDR1 MNHEY and CDR2 SVGEGT. V was pared by 5 bases and J by 6 bases, with 10 bases between. In nucleotides, the CDR3 is TGTGCCAGCAGTGGGACCAACGCCGGGGAGCTGTTTTTT. It encodes CASSGTNAGELFF.

V usage is TRBV19 and J usage is TRBJ1-1; the D is unclear. The CDR3 covers 13 residues. In germline, CDR1 is LNHDA, CDR2 SQIVND (reference sequence). Trimming shortened V by 3 bases and J by 7 bases, and 12 bases separated the two germline ends. CDR3 in DNA: TGTGCCAGTAGTATGGGAGATTGGGGTGAAGCTTTCTTT. It codes for CASSMGDWGEAFF.

The V and J genes are TRBV6-2 or TRBV6-3 and TRBJ1-5; TRBD1 matches at 7 bases. The length of the CDR3 is 16 residues. Trimming at V came to 5 bases and at J to 0 bases, leaving 7 bases not matched to a gene. CDR1 MNHEY and CDR2 SVGEGT come from the germline V gene. CDR3 DNA sequence: TGTGCCAGCAGTAGACAGGGAGTAGCTAGCAATCAGCCCCAGCATTTT. Translated, it gives CASSRQGVASNQPQHF.

CDR3: CASNRGARAKNIQYF. The CDR3 DNA follows: TGTGCCAGCAATCGGGGGGCGCGAGCCAAAAACATTCAGTACTTC. V usage is TRBV6-5 and J usage is TRBJ2-4, with D perhaps TRBD2 (7 bases). Germline CDR1 reads MNHEY; CDR2 reads SVGAGI. CDR3 length equals 15 residues. Deletions cut 7 bases from V and 0 bases from J, with 13 bases between.

The rearrangement links TRBV5-6 to TRBJ2-3; TRBD2 matches at 7 bases. The length of the CDR3 is 15 residues. Looked up from germline, CDR1 is SGHDT and CDR2 is YYEEEE. The V and J ends lost 2 bases and 2 bases, in that order; junction bases with no gene match: 5. The CDR3 nucleotides read TGTGCCAGCAGCTTTTCAGCGGGGAACACAGATACGCAGTATTTT. The encoded protein is CASSFSAGNTDTQYF.

The gene calls are TRBV18 and TRBJ1-1; a weak D match, TRBD1 (5 bases). In germline, CDR1 is KGHSH, CDR2 LQKENI. V dropped 4 bases and J dropped 0 bases, with 12 bases sitting between them. The CDR3 runs to 15 residues. In DNA form, the CDR3 reads TGTGCCAGCTCACTCCGACAGACCATGAACACTGAAGCTTTCTTT. Its translation is CASSLRQTMNTEAFF. Combining the CDR3 with reference TRBV18 and TRBJ1-1 gives the whole variable domain NAGVMQNPRHLVRRRGQEARLRCSPMKGHSHVYWYRQLPEEGLKFMVYLQKENIIDESGMPKERFSAEFPKEGPSILRIQQVVRGDSAAYFCASSLRQTMNTEAFFGQGTRLTVV.

J is TRBJ2-2 and V is TRBV6-4; TRBD2 might be the D (6 bases). The CDR3 has 16 amino acids. The germline V gene has CDR1 MRHNA and CDR2 SNTAGT. Trimming removed 4 bases at V and 4 bases at J, with 16 bases between. CDR3 sequence reads: CASSVVGGLSTGELFF. The CDR3 region has the DNA TGTGCCAGCAGTGTTGTGGGGGGATTGAGCACCGGGGAGCTGTTTTTT.